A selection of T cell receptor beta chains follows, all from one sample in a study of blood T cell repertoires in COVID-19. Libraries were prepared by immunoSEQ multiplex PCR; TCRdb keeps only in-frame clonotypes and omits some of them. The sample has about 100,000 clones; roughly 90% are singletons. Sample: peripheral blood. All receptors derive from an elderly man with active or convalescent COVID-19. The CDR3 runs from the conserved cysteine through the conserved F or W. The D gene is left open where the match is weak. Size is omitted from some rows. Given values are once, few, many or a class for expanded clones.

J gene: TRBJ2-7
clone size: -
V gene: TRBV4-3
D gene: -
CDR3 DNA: TGCGCCAGCAGCCAAGGTCCAGGGAACGAGCAGTACTTC
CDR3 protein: CASSQGPGNEQYF

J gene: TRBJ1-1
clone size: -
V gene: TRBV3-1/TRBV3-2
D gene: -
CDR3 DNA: TGTGCCAGCAGCCACGGGAGGGGGACTGAAGCTTTCTTT
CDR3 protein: CASSHGRGTEAFF

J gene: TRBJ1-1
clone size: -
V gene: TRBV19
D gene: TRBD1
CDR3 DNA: TGTGCCAGTCCAGGGGGCGCCACTGAAGCTTTCTTT
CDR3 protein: CASPGGATEAFF

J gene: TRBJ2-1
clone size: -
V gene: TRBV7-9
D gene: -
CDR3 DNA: TGTGCCAGCAGCTTTCGCAGGGGGAGGAATGAGCAGTTCTTC
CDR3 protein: CASSFRRGRNEQFF

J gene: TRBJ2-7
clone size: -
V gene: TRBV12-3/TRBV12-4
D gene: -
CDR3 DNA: TGTGCCAGCAGCCAACAGGGTAGCCACGAGCAGTACTTC
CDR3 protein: CASSQQGSHEQYF

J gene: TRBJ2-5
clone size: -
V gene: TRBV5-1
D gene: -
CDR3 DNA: TGCGCCAGCAGTGATGCGGGACCCGGGGAGACCCAGTACTTC
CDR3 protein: CASSDAGPGETQYF

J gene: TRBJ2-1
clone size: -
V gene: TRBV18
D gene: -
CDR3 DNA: TGTGCCAGCTCGCCAAGTGGAGATGAGCAGTTCTTC
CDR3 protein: CASSPSGDEQFF

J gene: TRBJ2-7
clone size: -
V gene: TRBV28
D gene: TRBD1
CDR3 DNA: TGTGCCAGCAGTGCCCCGGGACAGTCCTACGAGCAGTACTTC
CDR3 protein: CASSAPGQSYEQYF

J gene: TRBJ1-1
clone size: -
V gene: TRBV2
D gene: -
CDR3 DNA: TGTGCCAGCAGTGGGGCAGGGAACACTGAAGCTTTCTTT
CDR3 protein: CASSGAGNTEAFF

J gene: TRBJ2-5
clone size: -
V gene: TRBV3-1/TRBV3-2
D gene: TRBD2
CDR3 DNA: TGTGCCAGCAGCCCCCGTCTAGCGGGAAAGGGGGAGACCCAGTACTTC
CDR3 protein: CASSPRLAGKGETQYF

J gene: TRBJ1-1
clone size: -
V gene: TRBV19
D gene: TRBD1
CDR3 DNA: TGTGCCAGTAGGACCTACAGGGGTCCGAACACTGAAGCTTTCTTT
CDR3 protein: CASRTYRGPNTEAFF

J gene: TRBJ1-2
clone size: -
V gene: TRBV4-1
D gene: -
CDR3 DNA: TGCGCCAGCAGCCTCAGGGGAGGGGCGCGTACTGGCTACACCTTC
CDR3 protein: CASSLRGGARTGYTF

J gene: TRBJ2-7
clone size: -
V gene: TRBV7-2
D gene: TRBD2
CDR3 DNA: TGTGCCAGCAGCTTGGCTAGCGGGACTACCTACGAGCAGTACTTC
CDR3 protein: CASSLASGTTYEQYF

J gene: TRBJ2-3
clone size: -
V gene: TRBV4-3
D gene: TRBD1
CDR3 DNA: TGCGCCAGCAGCCGCGGACAGGCTGGCTCAGATACGCAGTATTTT
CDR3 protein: CASSRGQAGSDTQYF

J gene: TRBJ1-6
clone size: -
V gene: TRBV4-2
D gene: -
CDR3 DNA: TGTGCCAGCAGCCAAGATACGGGGAATTCACCCCTCCACTTT
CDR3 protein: CASSQDTGNSPLHF

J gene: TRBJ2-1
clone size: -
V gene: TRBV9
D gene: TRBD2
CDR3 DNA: TGTGCCAGCAGCGTAGGGAGCAGCGGGAGTAAAGGGAATGAGCAGTTCTTC
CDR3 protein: CASSVGSSGSKGNEQFF

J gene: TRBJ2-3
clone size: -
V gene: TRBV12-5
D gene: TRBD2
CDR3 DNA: TGTGCTAGTGGTTTAGGCCTAGCGGGGAGCACAGATACGCAGTATTTT
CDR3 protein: CASGLGLAGSTDTQYF

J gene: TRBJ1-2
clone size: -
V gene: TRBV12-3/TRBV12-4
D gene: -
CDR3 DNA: TGTGCCAGCAGTAAACAGGGTCCCTATGGCTACACCTTC
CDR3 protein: CASSKQGPYGYTF

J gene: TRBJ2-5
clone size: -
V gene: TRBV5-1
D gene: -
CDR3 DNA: TGCGCCAGCTACGAGAAAGAGACCCAGTACTTC
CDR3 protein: CASYEKETQYF

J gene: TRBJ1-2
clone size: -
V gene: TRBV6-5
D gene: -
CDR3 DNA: TGTGCCAGCAGGAGTACAGGGCTCGGTGGCTACACCTTC
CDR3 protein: CASRSTGLGGYTF

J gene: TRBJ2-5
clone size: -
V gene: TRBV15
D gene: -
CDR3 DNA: TGTGCCACCAGCGGTTACAGGGCCTCCCAAGAGACCCAGTACTTC
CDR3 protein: CATSGYRASQETQYF

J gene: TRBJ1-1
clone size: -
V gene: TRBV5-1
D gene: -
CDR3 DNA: TGCGCCAGCAGCTTCGGGGGAGGGAACACTGAAGCTTTCTTT
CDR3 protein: CASSFGGGNTEAFF

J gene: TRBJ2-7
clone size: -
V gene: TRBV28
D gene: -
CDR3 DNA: TGTGCCAGCGGGAGCCTAAAGGACGAGCAGTACTTC
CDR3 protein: CASGSLKDEQYF

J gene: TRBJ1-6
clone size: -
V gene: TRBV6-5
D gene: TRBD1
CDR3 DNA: TGTGCCAGCAATCGACAGGGGGCATGGTCACCCCTCCACTTT
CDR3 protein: CASNRQGAWSPLHF

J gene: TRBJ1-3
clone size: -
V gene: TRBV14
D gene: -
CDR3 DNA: TGTGCCAGCAGCCAAGTCGGGGTCCTGGTTGGAAACACCATATATTTT
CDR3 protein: CASSQVGVLVGNTIYF

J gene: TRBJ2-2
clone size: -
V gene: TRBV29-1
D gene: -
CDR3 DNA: TGCAGCGTTTATACAGGGGGGGATACCGGGGAGCTGTTTTTT
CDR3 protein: CSVYTGGDTGELFF

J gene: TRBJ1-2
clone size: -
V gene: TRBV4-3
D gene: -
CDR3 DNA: TGCGCCAGCAGCCAAGAATGGAGCGGACCCTATGGCTACACCTTC
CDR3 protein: CASSQEWSGPYGYTF

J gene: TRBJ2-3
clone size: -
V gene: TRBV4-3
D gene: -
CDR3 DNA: TGCGCCAGCAGCGTAAGCCCGACTAGCACAGATACGCAGTATTTT
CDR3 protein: CASSVSPTSTDTQYF

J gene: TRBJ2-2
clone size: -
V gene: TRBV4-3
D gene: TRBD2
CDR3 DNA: TGCGCCAGCAGCACCCTAGCGGGAGGGGAGCTGTTTTTT
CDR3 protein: CASSTLAGGELFF

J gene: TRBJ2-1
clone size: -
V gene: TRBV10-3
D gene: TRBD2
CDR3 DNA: TGTGCCACCGGAGGACTAGCGGGAGGGCCGGGCTCCTACAATGAGCAGTTCTTC
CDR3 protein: CATGGLAGGPGSYNEQFF

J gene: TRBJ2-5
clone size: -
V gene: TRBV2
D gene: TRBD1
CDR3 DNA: TGTGCCAGCAGTATACAGGGGATTCAGGGAGAGACCCAGTACTTC
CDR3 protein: CASSIQGIQGETQYF

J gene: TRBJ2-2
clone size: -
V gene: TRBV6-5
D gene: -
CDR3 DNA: TGTGCCAGCAGGGACATCAACACCGGGGAGCTGTTTTTT
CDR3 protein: CASRDINTGELFF

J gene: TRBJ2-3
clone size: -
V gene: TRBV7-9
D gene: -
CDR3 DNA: TGTGCCAGCAGCCCACCCGGCGGGGGCATGCAGTATTTT
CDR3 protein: CASSPPGGGMQYF

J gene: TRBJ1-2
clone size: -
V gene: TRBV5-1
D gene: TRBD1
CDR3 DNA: TGCGCCAGCAGCTTGGATAGGGGGCACAACTATGGCTACACCTTC
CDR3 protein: CASSLDRGHNYGYTF

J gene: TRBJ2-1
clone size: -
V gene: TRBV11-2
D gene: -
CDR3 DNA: TGTGCCAGCAGGGACAGCTCCTACAATGAGCAGTTCTTC
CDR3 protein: CASRDSSYNEQFF

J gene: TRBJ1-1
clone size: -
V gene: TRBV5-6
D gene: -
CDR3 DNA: TGTGCCAGCAGCTTGATCCGGACACTGAACACTGAAGCTTTCTTT
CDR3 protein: CASSLIRTLNTEAFF

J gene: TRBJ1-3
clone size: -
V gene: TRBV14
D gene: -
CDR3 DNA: TGTGCCAGCAGGGGACAATCGGAAGGTACCATATATTTT
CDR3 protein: CASRGQSEGTIYF

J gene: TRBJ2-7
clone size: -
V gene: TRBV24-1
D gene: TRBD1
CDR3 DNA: TGTGCCACCAGTGTAGGGGGCCTGGACGAGCAGTACTTC
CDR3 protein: CATSVGGLDEQYF

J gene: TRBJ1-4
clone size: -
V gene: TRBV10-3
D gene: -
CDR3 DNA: TGTGCCATCAGTGAGTACGGTAATAATGAAAAACTGTTTTTT
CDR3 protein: CAISEYGNNEKLFF

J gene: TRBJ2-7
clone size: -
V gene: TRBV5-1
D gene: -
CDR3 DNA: TGCGCCAGCAGCTCTCCGGGACTGCGGGATAGGCAGTACTTC
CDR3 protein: CASSSPGLRDRQYF

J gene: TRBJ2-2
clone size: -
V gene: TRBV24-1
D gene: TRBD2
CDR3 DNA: TGTGCCACCGCCGGGACTAGCGGACGGACCGGGGAGCTGTTTTTT
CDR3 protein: CATAGTSGRTGELFF

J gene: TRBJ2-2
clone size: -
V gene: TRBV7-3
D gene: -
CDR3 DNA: TGTGCCAGCAGCTATACAGGCAGCGGGACCGGGGAGCTGTTTTTT
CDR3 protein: CASSYTGSGTGELFF

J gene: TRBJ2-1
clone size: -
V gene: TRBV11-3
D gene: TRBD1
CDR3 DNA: TGTGCCAGCAGCTTTGAGACAGGGACCTACAATGAGCAGTTCTTC
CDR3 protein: CASSFETGTYNEQFF

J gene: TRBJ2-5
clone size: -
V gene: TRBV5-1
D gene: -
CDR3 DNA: TGCGCCAGCAGCCCGGGGTCCCACCAAGAGACCCAGTACTTC
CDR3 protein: CASSPGSHQETQYF

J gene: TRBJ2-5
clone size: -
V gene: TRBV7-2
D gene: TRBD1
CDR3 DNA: TGTGCCAGCAGCTTAGGAGGGACAGGGGGACAAGAGACCCAGTACTTC
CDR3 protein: CASSLGGTGGQETQYF

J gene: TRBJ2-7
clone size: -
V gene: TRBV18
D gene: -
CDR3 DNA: TGTGCCAGCTCACCACCGGAGAGACGCTCGCACGAGCAGTACTTC
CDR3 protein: CASSPPERRSHEQYF

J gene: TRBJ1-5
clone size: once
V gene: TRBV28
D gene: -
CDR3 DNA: TGTGCCAGCAGTTCCCTTACAGGGAACAATCAGCCCCAGCATTTT
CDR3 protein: CASSSLTGNNQPQHF

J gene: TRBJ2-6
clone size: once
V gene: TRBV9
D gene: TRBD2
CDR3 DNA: TGTGCCAGCAGCGTAGGCCCAGCGGGAGGGCCGGGCGGGGCCAACGTCCTGACTTTC
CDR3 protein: CASSVGPAGGPGGANVLTF

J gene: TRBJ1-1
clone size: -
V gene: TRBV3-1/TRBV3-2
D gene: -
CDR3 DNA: TGTGCCAGCAGCCAAGGGTGGGCGAACACTGAAGCTTTCTTT
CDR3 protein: CASSQGWANTEAFF

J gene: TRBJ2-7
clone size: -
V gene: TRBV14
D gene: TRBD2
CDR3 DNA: TGTGCCAGCAGCCAATCCCTAGCGGGAGTGGACGAGCAGTACTTC
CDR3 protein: CASSQSLAGVDEQYF

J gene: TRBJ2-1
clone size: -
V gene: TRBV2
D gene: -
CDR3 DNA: TGTGCCAGCAGACCGGCCTCGGGTTACAATGAGCAGTTCTTC
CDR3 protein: CASRPASGYNEQFF

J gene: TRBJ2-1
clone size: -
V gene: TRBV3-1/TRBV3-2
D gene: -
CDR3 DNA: TGTGCCAGCAGCCAGCCACAGGGCTACAATGAGCAGTTCTTC
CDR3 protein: CASSQPQGYNEQFF

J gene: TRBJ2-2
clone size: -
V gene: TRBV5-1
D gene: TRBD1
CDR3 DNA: TGCGCCAGCAACACCGGGACAGTGACCGGGGAGCTGTTTTTT
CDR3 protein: CASNTGTVTGELFF

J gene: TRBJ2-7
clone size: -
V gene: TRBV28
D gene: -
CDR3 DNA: TGTGCCAGCAGTTTAGTTGGGGAGGCCTACGAGCAGTACTTC
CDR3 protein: CASSLVGEAYEQYF

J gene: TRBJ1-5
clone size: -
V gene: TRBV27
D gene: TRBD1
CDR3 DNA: TGTGCCAGCAGACAGGGACAGGTGGGAAATCAGCCCCAGCATTTT
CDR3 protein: CASRQGQVGNQPQHF

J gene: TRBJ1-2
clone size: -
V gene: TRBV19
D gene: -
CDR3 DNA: TGTGCCAGTAGTATTCTTGACAGACCTAACTATGGCTACACCTTC
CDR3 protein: CASSILDRPNYGYTF

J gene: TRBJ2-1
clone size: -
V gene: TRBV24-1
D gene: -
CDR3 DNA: TGTGCCACCAGTGATACCTCCCGGTATGAGCAGTTCTTC
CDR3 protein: CATSDTSRYEQFF

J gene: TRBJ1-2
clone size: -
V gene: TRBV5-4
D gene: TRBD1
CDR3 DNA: TGTGCCAGCAGCGCACAGGGGGGAATTGGCTACACCTTC
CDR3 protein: CASSAQGGIGYTF

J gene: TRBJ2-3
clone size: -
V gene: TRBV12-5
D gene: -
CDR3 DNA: TGTGCTAGTGGTTTGGGTGAGAGCACAGATACGCAGTATTTT
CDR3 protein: CASGLGESTDTQYF